One and the same sample provided the 26 T cell receptor beta chains below, sequenced in a study of T cell changes during pregnancy in multiple sclerosis. Here immunoSEQ multiplex PCR was the method, and the copy in TCRdb shows in-frame clones only, minus some. Seen here are about 72,000 clones, about 90% observed once, and the top ten hold about 0.92%. The sequencing here drew on peripheral blood, taken in the second trimester of pregnancy. These receptors all come from a female donor with multiple sclerosis, enrolled in a pregnancy study.

The chain carries TRBV6-4 and TRBJ2-1; 7 bases line up with TRBD2. The length of the CDR3 is 12 residues. Germline-derived CDR1 and CDR2 are MRHNA and SNTAGT. Germline trimming cut 0 bases from V and 15 bases from J; bases unmatched to any gene: 5. The CDR3 spells CASSDSGEGRFF. CDR3 nucleotide sequence: TGTGCCAGCAGTGACTCGGGGGAGGGGAGGTTCTTC.

V usage is TRBV18 and J usage is TRBJ1-1, with 7 bases that match TRBD1. This CDR3 contains 14 residues. CDR1 and CDR2 from the germline V gene are KGHSH and LQKENI. V shed 0 bases, J shed 5 bases, and the junction held 3 bases outside the gene matches. CDR3 in amino acids: CASSPPQGRTEAFF. Here the CDR3 DNA reads TGTGCCAGCTCACCACCACAGGGGAGGACTGAAGCTTTCTTT.

J is TRBJ2-6 and V is TRBV5-1; D not resolved. Germline values: CDR1 SGHRS, CDR2 YFSETQ. The CDR3 totals 17 residues. V was pared by 0 bases and J by 4 bases, with 14 bases between. The CDR3 sequence is CASSLGAIALGANVLTF. CDR3 nucleotide sequence: TGCGCCAGCAGCTTGGGGGCAATTGCTCTGGGGGCCAACGTCCTGACTTTC.

The chain recombines TRBV6-4 with TRBJ2-7; 9 positions agree with TRBD2. The V and J ends lost 6 bases and 6 bases, in that order; junction bases with no gene match: 12. The CDR3 extends over 15 amino acids. Germline V gene sequence: CDR1 MRHNA, CDR2 SNTAGT. The CDR3 here is CASSPIAGGPSEQYF. In nucleotides, the CDR3 is TGTGCCAGCAGCCCCATCGCGGGGGGGCCCAGCGAGCAGTACTTC.

The V and J genes are TRBV6-1 and TRBJ1-2, with a tentative D call TRBD1 (5 bases). CDR3 size: 14 residues. Trimming left V 2 bases short and J 8 bases short, with 15 bases between. Germline V gives CDR1 MNHNS, CDR2 SASEGT. CDR3 nucleotide sequence: TGTGCCAGCAGTGAAAGTCGGAGGGGCACAGGCTACACCTTC. It translates to CASSESRRGTGYTF.

The rearrangement uses TRBV18 and TRBJ1-2; D might be TRBD1 (5 bases). V was trimmed by 0 bases and J by 7 bases, leaving 12 bases between them. This CDR3 has 14 amino acids. CDR1 is KGHSH and CDR2 is LQKENI in the germline V gene. The CDR3 reads CASSPPVGAIGYTF. The CDR3 DNA is TGTGCCAGCTCACCACCGGTAGGGGCGATTGGCTACACCTTC.

The V call is TRBV19, the J call TRBJ1-3, with TRBD1 as a possible D gene (6 bases). CDR3 length: 17 amino acids. The V end was cut by 2 bases, the J end by 0 bases, with 14 bases between. Germline V gene lookup returns CDR1 LNHDA and CDR2 SQIVND (reference sequence). The CDR3 loop reads CASSILRTVRSGNTIYF. The CDR3 DNA follows: TGTGCCAGTAGTATACTCCGGACAGTGCGCTCTGGAAACACCATATATTTT.

The chain uses TRBV18 and TRBJ1-5; tentatively, D is TRBD1 (6 bases). CDR3 length: 14 amino acids. V was pared by 8 bases and J by 6 bases, with 17 bases between. CDR1 is KGHSH and CDR2 is LQKENI in the germline V gene. CDR3 region: CASASGGGGQPQHF. CDR3 nucleotide sequence: TGTGCCAGCGCCAGCGGGGGCGGAGGTCAGCCCCAGCATTTT.

This chain links TRBV7-9 with TRBJ1-4; the D gene is possibly TRBD1 (5 bases). This CDR3 comprises 14 residues. Germline loops: CDR1 SEHNR, CDR2 FQNEAQ (reference sequence). Trimming pared 7 bases from V and 7 bases from J, leaving 16 bases between. CDR3 DNA: TGTGCCAGCATCCAAGGTGGGGGGAGTGAAAAACTGTTTTTT. The encoded protein is CASIQGGGSEKLFF.

The chain uses TRBV19 and TRBJ1-3, with 8 bases lining up with TRBD1. With 4 bases clipped from V and 0 bases from J, the junction kept 2 bases outside the gene matches. Germline V gene sequence: CDR1 LNHDA, CDR2 SQIVND (reference sequence). This CDR3 spans 15 amino acids. CDR3 DNA: TGTGCCAGTAGTACAGGGGGCAGCTCTGGAAACACCATATATTTT. This translates into CASSTGGSSGNTIYF.

In this sample, this clone turned up once. The gene calls are TRBV5-6 and TRBJ2-7, with 8 nucleotides matching TRBD1. The CDR3 is made up of 14 amino acids. CDR1 and CDR2 from the germline V gene are SGHDT and YYEEEE. Trimming cost V 8 bases and J 3 bases; bases outside gene matches: 10. CDR3 loop: CASTRQGNGYEQYF. The CDR3 DNA reads TGTGCCAGTACCAGACAGGGGAATGGCTACGAGCAGTACTTC.

The chain is built from TRBV9 and TRBJ2-3; the match to TRBD1 covers 9 bases. The CDR3 length is 15 residues. Germline V gives CDR1 SGDLS, CDR2 YYNGEE. V lost 1 base and J lost 2; bases outside the gene matches: 2. This CDR3 is CASSVRDRDTDTQYF. CDR3 bases: TGTGCCAGCAGCGTAAGGGACAGGGACACAGATACGCAGTATTTT.

The CDR3 coding sequence is TGTGCCAGCTCACCCGGACAGGGGAGCGATGGCTACACCTTC. Translated: CASSPGQGSDGYTF. The rearrangement links TRBV18 to TRBJ1-2, with 9 bases matching TRBD1. In germline, CDR1 is KGHSH, CDR2 LQKENI. The ends lost 3 bases at V and 6 bases at J; junction bases unmatched: 5. CDR3 length equals 14 residues.

Only a few counts were recorded for this clone. V usage is TRBV19 and J usage is TRBJ1-1, with TRBD1 as a possible D gene (6 bases). CDR3 size: 16 residues. V was trimmed by 5 bases and J by 4 bases, leaving 20 bases between them. Germline V gene lookup returns CDR1 LNHDA and CDR2 SQIVND (reference sequence). CDR3 residues: CASSSMDRVVSTEAFF. As DNA, the CDR3 is TGTGCCAGTAGTTCCATGGACAGAGTAGTCAGCACTGAAGCTTTCTTT.

The chain joins TRBV23-1 to TRBJ1-1; D unclear. TRBV23-1 falls under the ORF class, with uncertain function. This CDR3 comprises 15 residues. V lost 0 bases to trimming and J lost 1 base, with 9 bases between them. CDR3 in amino acids: CASSQSRSTNTEAFF. The CDR3 bases are TGCGCCAGCAGTCAATCGAGAAGTACGAACACTGAAGCTTTCTTT.

V is TRBV6-4 and J is TRBJ2-1; TRBD2 matches 11 bases. V lost 2 bases to trimming and J lost 5 bases; unmatched junction nucleotides: 5. This CDR3 spans 16 amino acids. Per the germline V gene, CDR1 is MRHNA and CDR2 is SNTAGT. The CDR3 DNA sequence: TGTGCCAGCAGTGACGAGGCTAGCGGGGGGCACAATGAGCAGTTCTTC. Its translation: CASSDEASGGHNEQFF.

The chain recombines TRBV25-1 with TRBJ2-7; 9 bases are shared with TRBD1. This CDR3 has 14 residues. The junction had 6 bases not matched to a gene; V was cut back by 7 bases and J by 2 bases. CDR1 and CDR2 from the germline V gene are MGHDK and SYGVNS. CDR3 bases: TGTGCCAGCACCGCGACAGGGGGACCCTACGAGCAGTACTTC. Translated, it gives CASTATGGPYEQYF.

This clone was observed a single time. The V call is TRBV14, the J call TRBJ2-7, with D tentatively TRBD2 (5 bases). CDR1 is SGHDN, CDR2 FVKESK, per germline. The CDR3 length is 14 residues. Trimming took 1 base from V and 2 from J, leaving 9 bases between them. In DNA form, the CDR3 reads TGTGCCAGCAGCCAAGTAGACGGGGCCTACGAGCAGTACTTC. Translation gives CASSQVDGAYEQYF.

The chain joins TRBV4-3 to TRBJ1-1, with D possibly matching TRBD1 (5 bases). This CDR3 is built from 15 residues. Trimming removed 0 bases from V and 1 base from J, with 9 bases in between. Per germline, CDR1 LGHNA and CDR2 YSLEER. CDR3 sequence (DNA): TGCGCCAGCAGCCAAGAAGCAGGGAAGAACACTGAAGCTTTCTTT. As protein: CASSQEAGKNTEAFF.

This rearrangement joins TRBV7-9 to TRBJ2-3; 7 nucleotides match TRBD2. From germline, CDR1 is SEHNR and CDR2 FQNEAQ (reference sequence). With 3 bases clipped from V and 1 base from J, the junction kept 4 bases outside the gene matches. There are 15 residues in the CDR3. The CDR3 reads CASSFRGVGTDTQYF. In nucleotides, the CDR3 is TGTGCCAGCAGCTTCCGGGGGGTTGGCACAGATACGCAGTATTTT.

The V call is TRBV7-9, the J call TRBJ1-1; 7 nucleotides agree with TRBD1. V was pared by 7 bases and J by 0 bases, with 8 bases of the junction left unmatched. The CDR3 extends over 15 amino acids. CDR1 is SEHNR, CDR2 FQNEAQ, per germline (reference sequence). CDR3 DNA: TGTGCCAGCACCCAGACAGGGAGGATGAACACTGAAGCTTTCTTT. This gives the protein CASTQTGRMNTEAFF.

The CDR3 region is CASSHVRGTEAFF. The CDR3 DNA reads as TGTGCCAGCAGCCATGTGAGGGGGACTGAAGCTTTCTTT. V and J are TRBV5-6 and TRBJ1-1; tentatively, D is TRBD1 (6 bases). V was shortened by 4 bases and J by 5 bases, with 12 bases between the two germline ends. CDR1 SGHDT and CDR2 YYEEEE come from the germline V gene. This CDR3 has 13 residues.

This clone came up a few times. This chain links TRBV5-6 with TRBJ2-1; 12 bases align to TRBD2. Trimming took 1 base from V and 15 from J; bases not matched to a gene: 5. Germline V gene lookup returns CDR1 SGHDT and CDR2 YYEEEE. The CDR3 is 13 residues long. The CDR3 region has the DNA TGTGCCAGCAGCTTGCCTAGCGGGGGGGCGAGGTTCTTC. Translated, it gives CASSLPSGGARFF.

The chain's CDR3 is CASSEDNNSPLHF. CDR3 nucleotides: TGTGCCAGCAGTGAGGACAATAATTCACCCCTCCACTTT. The chain has TRBV6-4 and TRBJ1-6, with a tentative D call TRBD1 (5 bases). V lost 3 bases and J 5 bases, leaving 5 bases between the germline ends. Per germline, CDR1 MRHNA and CDR2 SNTAGT. The CDR3 sequence is 13 residues long.

The J gene is TRBJ1-1, the V gene TRBV6-4, with D possibly being TRBD1 (5 bases). Germline CDR1 is MRHNA and CDR2 is SNTAGT. V shed 3 bases and J shed 1 base, with 6 bases lying between them. The CDR3 extends over 13 amino acids. This CDR3 is CASSEQGNTEAFF. For the CDR3, the DNA is TGTGCCAGCAGTGAGCAGGGGAACACTGAAGCTTTCTTT.

The V gene is TRBV5-4, the J gene TRBJ2-7; possibly TRBD2 for D (6 bases). The CDR3 loop spans 13 amino acids. From germline, CDR1 is SGHNT and CDR2 YYREEE (reference sequence). The V and J ends lost 4 bases and 3 bases respectively, with 11 bases between them. Written as DNA, the CDR3 is TGTGCCAGCAGCCGGGACTCTCACTACGAGCAGTACTTC. Encoded protein: CASSRDSHYEQYF.